Presented here are 24 T cell receptor beta chains from one specimen sequenced in a study of T cells in Graves' hyperthyroidism and ophthalmopathy. Amplified TCR beta CDR3 regions derived from RNA transcripts. Using the HTBI primer set, a first-round RT-PCR was run on the TCR CDR3. TCRdb reprocessed the multiplex PCR reads via MiXCR and lists one record per CDR3 protein. The table has 400,000 to 500,000 distinct CDR3 sequences, about 14% seen once. Sequenced input: blood. Source of these receptors: a young man with Graves' ophthalmopathy.

A note on this clonotype: A much larger clone sits a single nucleotide away, making a read error possible. The V and J genes are TRBV4-3 and TRBJ1-5; 9 bases line up with TRBD1. The V segment lost 5 bases and the J segment 3 bases; nucleotides outside the gene matches: 8. In germline, CDR1 is LGHNA, CDR2 YSLEER. The CDR3 spans 16 residues. The CDR3 DNA reads TGCGCCAGCAGCTATCCGGGACAGGGCTTCAATCAGCCCCAGCATTTT. This translates into CASSYPGQGFNQPQHF.

This clonotype was counted a single time. This may be a read error, as it is one base from a much larger clone. The chain recombines TRBV27 with TRBJ2-3; D might be TRBD2 (5 bases). The CDR3 is 13 residues long. Germline assignment: CDR1 MNHEY and CDR2 SMNVEV (reference sequence). The chain's CDR3 is CTSSAGPTDTQYF. In nucleotides, the CDR3 is TGTACCAGCAGTGCGGGCCCCACAGATACGCAGTATTTT.

This chain uses TRBV5-5 with TRBJ2-5; 8 positions match TRBD2. The V segment lost 0 bases and the J segment 5 bases; nucleotides outside the gene matches: 9. The CDR3 is 16 residues long. Germline assignment: CDR1 SGHKS and CDR2 YYEKEE (reference sequence). CDR3 protein: CASSLELAGGRETQYF. In DNA form, the CDR3 reads TGTGCCAGCAGCTTGGAGTTGGCGGGGGGTAGGGAGACCCAGTACTTC.

This clonotype was found many times. This chain joins TRBV4-1 and TRBJ2-5, with D perhaps TRBD2 (6 bases). Germline V gene sequence: CDR1 MGHRA, CDR2 YSYEKL. This CDR3 has 16 residues. Trimming removed 0 bases from V and 5 bases from J, with 16 bases in between. As DNA, the CDR3 is TGCGCCAGCAGCCAAGAAGGTGGAGGGGCGGACGAGACCCAGTACTTC. This encodes CASSQEGGGADETQYF.

There are many counts of this clonotype. CDR3 sequence: CAWTPQGFSNQPQHF. The CDR3 DNA is TGTGCCTGGACTCCTCAGGGCTTCAGCAATCAGCCCCAGCATTTT. The chain uses TRBV30 and TRBJ1-5; TRBD1 might be the D (5 bases). CDR1 and CDR2 from the germline V gene are GTSNPN and SVGIG (reference sequence). This CDR3 is built from 15 residues. Trimming stripped 4 bases from V and 1 base from J, with 14 bases between.

V usage is TRBV6-1 and J usage is TRBJ2-1; 10 bases match TRBD1. There are 14 residues in the CDR3. CDR1 is MNHNS and CDR2 is SASEGT in the germline V gene. V lost 6 bases and J lost 8; bases outside the gene matches: 7. DNA of the CDR3: TGTGCCAGCAGCGGGGACAGGGGAGGAGATGAGCAGTTCTTC. Protein product: CASSGDRGGDEQFF.

The table lists this clonotype with many counts. The gene calls are TRBV27 and TRBJ1-2; D gene ambiguous. V lost 8 bases and J 8 bases, leaving 21 bases between the germline ends. This CDR3 is 14 amino acids long. Germline V lookup: CDR1 MNHEY, CDR2 SMNVEV (reference sequence). The CDR3 sequence is CASQPGSHQSGYTF. CDR3 DNA sequence: TGTGCCAGCCAACCCGGGTCTCACCAAAGCGGCTACACCTTC.

This clonotype was observed many times. The CDR3 loop reads CAWSVAGGPNEQFF. In nucleotides, the CDR3 is TGTGCCTGGAGCGTGGCGGGAGGGCCAAATGAGCAGTTCTTC. This rearrangement joins TRBV30 to TRBJ2-1, with 9 positions matching TRBD2. Germline assignment: CDR1 GTSNPN and CDR2 SVGIG (reference sequence). The junction had 7 bases not matched to a gene; V was cut back by 3 bases and J by 7 bases. This CDR3 spans 14 amino acids.

In its sample, this clonotype was seen many times. The chain recombines TRBV7-8 with TRBJ1-6; D unresolved. Trimming removed 2 bases from V and 7 bases from J, with 15 bases in between. Germline assignment: CDR1 SGHVS and CDR2 FQNEAQ. The CDR3 runs 16 residues. The CDR3 DNA follows: TGTGCCAGCAGCTTATCGTCATGGGGATCCAATTCACCCCTCCACTTT. Protein sequence: CASSLSSWGSNSPLHF.

The chain has TRBV7-8 and TRBJ2-7; 10 nucleotides align to TRBD1. The CDR3 extends over 16 amino acids. Germline V lookup: CDR1 SGHVS, CDR2 FQNEAQ. The junction had 11 bases not matched to a gene; V was cut back by 6 bases and J by 3 bases. The CDR3 DNA reads TGTGCCAGCAGTCTTAGCGGGACAGGGGTTTTCTACGAGCAGTACTTC. It codes for CASSLSGTGVFYEQYF.

This clonotype was detected ten times or more. V is TRBV20-1 and J is TRBJ1-1, with 10 positions matching TRBD1. Germline loops: CDR1 DFQATT, CDR2 SNEGSKA (reference sequence). The CDR3 sequence is 13 residues long. With 6 bases clipped from V and 5 bases from J, the junction kept 6 bases outside the gene matches. The CDR3 protein is CSATRTGGTEAFF. The CDR3 nucleotides are TGCAGTGCCACACGGACAGGGGGAACTGAAGCTTTCTTT.

The chain recombines TRBV15 with TRBJ2-7; 12 bases agree with TRBD2. Per the germline V gene, CDR1 is LNHNV and CDR2 is YYDKDF (reference sequence). V was pared by 3 bases and J by 0 bases, with 6 bases of the junction left unmatched. The length of the CDR3 is 17 residues. CDR3 protein: CATSSLAGGPPSYEQYF. CDR3 DNA sequence: TGTGCCACCAGCAGCCTAGCGGGAGGGCCTCCCTCCTACGAGCAGTACTTC.

This clonotype came up many times. This chain connects TRBV4-1 to TRBJ1-5; D perhaps matches TRBD1 (5 bases). Per germline, CDR1 MGHRA and CDR2 YSYEKL. The CDR3 sequence is 16 residues long. V lost 4 bases to trimming and J lost 1 base, with 14 bases between them. The CDR3 is CASSLRLWDSNQPQHF. The CDR3 DNA reads as TGCGCCAGCAGCCTACGACTTTGGGACAGCAATCAGCCCCAGCATTTT.

The chain recombines TRBV27 with TRBJ1-2; tentative D call: TRBD1 (6 bases). Germline CDR1 is MNHEY and CDR2 is SMNVEV (reference sequence). Trimming took off 3 bases at V and 3 bases at J, with 11 bases between the two ends. This CDR3 is built from 14 residues. CDR3 coding DNA: TGTGCCAGCAGTTTCGGGGGCGATCACTATGGCTACACCTTC. Translating gives CASSFGGDHYGYTF.

This clonotype was seen at least ten times. The rearrangement links TRBV5-1 to TRBJ2-3; TRBD2 matches 10 bases. The CDR3 spans 17 residues. The germline V gene has CDR1 SGHRS and CDR2 YFSETQ. After removal of 4 bases from V and 2 bases from J, the junction contained 10 bases not matched to a gene. The CDR3: CASSRSGTSEHTDTQYF. In DNA form, the CDR3 reads TGCGCCAGCAGCCGGTCCGGGACTAGCGAACACACAGATACGCAGTATTTT.

This clonotype was picked up many times. The rearrangement links TRBV18 to TRBJ1-1; 7 positions agree with TRBD1. Trimming removed 8 bases from V and 1 base from J; junction bases left unmatched: 4. This CDR3 has 13 residues. Germline values: CDR1 KGHSH, CDR2 LQKENI. This chain's CDR3 is CASMGQTNTEAFF. Here the CDR3 DNA reads TGTGCCAGCATGGGACAGACGAACACTGAAGCTTTCTTT.

There are many counts of this clonotype. The chain employs TRBV11-3 and TRBJ2-5; no definite D call. Germline assignment: CDR1 SGHNT and CDR2 YENEEA. Trimming stripped 4 bases from V and 1 base from J, with 10 bases between. The CDR3 is 14 residues long. In DNA, the CDR3 is TGTGCCAGCAGCTCCGGACGGACCCAAGAGACCCAGTACTTC. This codes for CASSSGRTQETQYF.

A word on this clonotype: Possible read error: a much larger clone is one base away. V gene TRBV11-2 combines with J gene TRBJ1-4; D ambiguous. There are 14 residues in the CDR3. Trimming cost V 8 bases and J 0 bases, with 10 bases left between them. CDR1 is SGHAT and CDR2 is FQNNGV in the germline V gene. The DNA of the CDR3 is TGTGCCAGCGGCCTCATCTCAACTAATGAAAAACTGTTTTTT. Its translation is CASGLISTNEKLFF.

As regards this clonotype: This sequence may be a read error, since a much larger clone differs from it by one base. CDR3 nucleotides: TGTGCCAGCAGCCGAGATGGGAGGGCGGCACGATCCTACAATGAGCAGTTCTTC. Amino acids: CASSRDGRAARSYNEQFF. This chain links TRBV3-1 with TRBJ2-1; 7 positions match TRBD2. V was pared by 4 bases and J by 1 base, with 13 bases of the junction left unmatched. The CDR3 is 18 amino acids. The germline V gene encodes CDR1 LGHDT and CDR2 YNNKEL (reference sequence).

The rearrangement joins TRBV6-2 or TRBV6-3 to TRBJ1-1; D perhaps matches TRBD1 (6 bases). With 7 bases removed from V and 5 bases from J, the gap between germline ends came to 11 bases. This CDR3 has 12 residues. CDR1 is MNHEY, CDR2 SVGEGT, per germline. The DNA of the CDR3 is TGTGCCAGCATAACAGGGAGGACTGAAGCTTTCTTT. This sequence encodes CASITGRTEAFF.

This clonotype was seen many times. The CDR3 here is CASSFDRRQETQYF. The CDR3 DNA sequence: TGTGCCAGCAGTTTCGACAGGCGTCAAGAGACCCAGTACTTC. This sequence joins TRBV11-3 and TRBJ2-5, with a tentative D call TRBD1 (6 bases). The germline gives CDR1 SGHNT, CDR2 YENEEA. The CDR3 is 14 amino acids. With 6 bases removed from V and 2 bases from J, the gap between germline ends came to 13 bases.

At least ten counts were recorded for this clonotype. In DNA, the CDR3 is TGTGCCAGCAGTTTGCTTAGCGGGTCAACAGATACGCAGTATTTT. Translating gives CASSLLSGSTDTQYF. J is TRBJ2-3 and V is TRBV27; 7 nucleotides agree with TRBD2. The CDR3 loop spans 15 amino acids. Germline V lookup: CDR1 MNHEY, CDR2 SMNVEV (reference sequence). The J segment lost 3 bases and the V segment lost 3 bases, leaving 6 bases of the junction unmatched.

On this clonotype itself: Since a much larger clone is just one base distant, this may be a read error. The chain combines TRBV7-9 with TRBJ2-3; D unclear. The V gene's germline CDR1 is SEHNR and CDR2 FQNEAQ (reference sequence). The CDR3 has 14 amino acids. V dropped 7 bases and J dropped 4 bases, with 15 bases sitting between them. The CDR3 loop reads CASNPWARSDTQYF. CDR3 nucleotides: TGTGCCAGCAACCCTTGGGCTAGATCAGATACGCAGTATTTT.

This clonotype has ten or more counts. The chain carries TRBV20-1 and TRBJ2-1; 11 bases agree with TRBD1. This CDR3 has 12 residues. Germline CDR1 and CDR2: DFQATT and SNEGSKA (reference sequence). V was clipped by 4 bases and J by 9 bases; unmatched bases: 2. The CDR3 protein is CSAMDRGREQFF. As DNA, the CDR3 is TGCAGTGCTATGGACAGGGGGCGTGAGCAGTTCTTC.